The clone carrying this T cell receptor beta chain has a count of ten or more. Antigen specificity is unknown. Germline assignment: CDR1 SGHTA and CDR2 FQGNSA. The CDR3 length is 14 residues. Trimming removed 0 bases from V and 7 bases from J, with 10 bases in between. TCRdb itself ran the reads through MiXCR, one entry per CDR3 protein. This sample has about 310,000 distinct CDR3 sequences, with around a sixth found just once. The data stem from a study of T cell repertoires in cytomegalovirus infection. Whole-study findings and limits: HLA-C-restricted CMV-specific TCR beta clonotypes prevailed in the ex vivo response.

The gene calls are TRBV7-2 and TRBJ1-5, with a tentative D call TRBD1 (6 bases). The material sequenced was PBMCs. The receptor's source is a human donor in good health (CMV status not recorded). Some clones in this sample may be carry-over from other donors' samples. The CDR3 DNA follows: TGTGCCAGCAGCTTAGCAACAGGGAAGCAGCCCCAGCATTTT. This gives the protein CASSLATGKQPQHF.